This entry features one T cell receptor (beta chain) sequence. Germline V gene lookup returns CDR1 SGHTA and CDR2 FQGNSA. This CDR3 spans 13 amino acids. V gave up 6 bases and J gave up 3 bases; unmatched junction bases: 2. Assignments of participants to cohorts depended upon their own reported clinical history. Recovery meant two consecutive negative NP/OP PCR tests, professional clearance, or resolved symptoms. The data originate from a study of blood T cell repertoires in COVID-19. On the study more broadly: Material from acute and convalescent COVID-19 was sourced from the United States, Italy and Spain.

The repertoire was sequenced with immunoSEQ multiplex PCR; TCRdb's copy has only in-frame clones and lacks some. The sample carries 230,000 or so clones, 88% recorded once. The source is a woman in her 30s who had recovered from COVID-19. Sequenced: PBMCs or T cells enriched from blood (not recorded which). The V and J genes are TRBV7-2 and TRBJ2-5; 9 nucleotides match TRBD1. The chain's CDR3 is CASRRTGEETQYF. The CDR3 DNA sequence: TGTGCCAGCAGAAGGACAGGGGAAGAGACCCAGTACTTC.